The following is a TCR beta chain sequence with its context. A much larger clone lies a single base off, so this may be a read error. The data belong to a study of T cells in Graves' hyperthyroidism and ophthalmopathy. Using RNA transcripts as the source, TCR beta CDR3 regions were amplified. The TCR CDR3 first-round RT-PCR relied on the HTBI primer set. TCRdb used MiXCR to reprocess the multiplex PCR reads, holding one entry per CDR3 protein. The sample records about 640,000 distinct CDR3 sequences, more than 20% being singletons. This receptor was identified in a man aged 25 to 45 with Graves' ophthalmopathy. Sequencing was carried out using blood.

CDR3 nucleotides: TGTGCCAGCAGTTTTAATCAGGGGGTAGATGAGCAGTTCTTC. Amino acids: CASSFNQGVDEQFF. The chain couples TRBV28 to TRBJ2-1; 7 nucleotides align to TRBD1. Germline V CDR1 and CDR2: MDHEN, SYDVKM. The junction had 7 bases not matched to a gene; V was cut back by 3 bases and J by 8 bases. The CDR3 covers 14 residues.